This TCR beta chain was found in a study of blood T cell repertoires in COVID-19 (TCRdb year 2020). About the study as a whole: Samples from collaborators originated in the United States, Italy and Spain and spanned both the acute and convalescent phases of COVID-19. Sample metadata almost always included a de-identified subject ID, COVID-19 status, age in years and sex. The dataset comprised deeply sampled blood TCRbeta repertoires from subjects exposed to, actively infected with, or recovered from COVID-19. The prospective study material was composed of cDNA or gDNA derived from T cells, B-cell-depleted T cells, or PBMCs. The samples were drawn from two sources: the first 160 participants of the ongoing ImmuneRACE study, and fewer than 1,500 subjects contributed by 6 global collaborators. Where available, HLA class I and class II types were obtained from metadata supplied by the sample provider rather than from assay-based typing. The repertoires were made available in a free public database intended to serve as a resource for research on the immune response to SARS-CoV-2.

TCRbeta CDR3 regions were amplified from genomic DNA using the immunoSEQ Assay, a bias-controlled multiplex PCR. The paper's processing steps were these. The number of nucleated cells in each sample was estimated from the amplification of reference gene primers within the assay. To quantify the absolute abundance of each unique TCRbeta CDR3 rearrangement, sequence reads were collapsed and filtered. For each sample, productive Simpson clonality was calculated as the square root of Simpson's diversity index over productive rearrangements. TCRdb mirrors the immuneACCESS table, restricted to in-frame sequences. Some clones are absent from its copies; in checked studies, under half trace to an unresolved V gene, and the reason for the others is unknown. Clonal size and the V and J genes are those of that table, whereas D and trimming came from the DNA. The sample includes about 62,000 clones, with about nine tenths observed a single time. The top ten clonotypes cover around 1.3% of the sample.

From the cysteine through the phenylalanine, the CDR3 covers 13 amino acids. The entry retains the CDR3 DNA only, 39 bases that are in frame from base 1. V loses 8 bases, J loses 6 bases, and the germline ends lie 16 bases apart. The germline V gene sets CDR1 to MNHEY and CDR2 to SVGAGI. Results and caveats for the whole study, not just this receptor: How much clinical and demographic metadata was included differed by source and by participant, and the metadata was provided uncurated.

Comment on this clone: Its antigen is unknown. Nothing much larger sits one base from this clone, and base qualities are not available.

Each collaborating institution followed its own protocols to collect whole blood in K2EDTA tubes. For TCRbeta analysis, collaborators shipped samples in one of three forms: frozen whole blood, isolated PBMCs, or DNA extracted from either of those sample types. The sample consisted of peripheral blood. The chain links TRBV6-5 with TRBJ1-2; the D gene is possibly TRBD1, with 5 bases matching. The source is a woman of 80 years or more with acute or convalescent COVID-19. CDR3 loop: CASRGWQEDGYTF. The DNA sequence reads TGTGCCAGCCGGGGGTGGCAGGAAGATGGCTACACCTTC.